Each of the 30 T cell receptor beta chains below was sequenced from the same sample in a study of blood T cell repertoires in COVID-19. The assay was immunoSEQ multiplex PCR, and TCRdb's table has in-frame clones only and misses some. Among approximately 440,000 clones, about 90% were seen once, and the ten largest hold about 0.6%. The specimen was PBMCs or T cells enriched from blood (not recorded which). The receptors derive from a man aged 18 to 29 who had recovered from COVID-19.

This clone was counted a few times. The J gene is TRBJ2-4, the V gene TRBV3-1 (or the pseudogene TRBV3-2); TRBD1 might be the D (6 bases). Germline loops: CDR1 LGHDT, CDR2 YNNKEL (reference sequence). CDR3 length equals 14 residues. The V gene lost 1 base and the J gene lost 4 bases, with 8 bases spanning the gap. The CDR3, as DNA: TGTGCCAGCAGCCAAGGACAGGCGAAAAACATTCAGTACTTC. Translation gives CASSQGQAKNIQYF.

The genes are TRBV7-8 and TRBJ2-1, with 7 bases identical to TRBD1. V lost 0 bases and J lost 11; bases outside the gene matches: 16. Germline V gene sequence: CDR1 SGHVS, CDR2 FQNEAQ. This CDR3 region has 17 residues. Written as DNA, the CDR3 is TGTGCCAGCAGCTTAGCGGGTGGGGGAAACAGGGGCTCTAAGCAGTTCTTC. Its protein product is CASSLAGGGNRGSKQFF.

This clone has just one count. The gene calls are TRBV18 and TRBJ1-3; a weak D match, TRBD1 (5 bases). The CDR3 extends over 16 amino acids. The V gene lost 4 bases and the J gene lost 4 bases, with 17 bases spanning the gap. In germline, CDR1 is KGHSH, CDR2 LQKENI. CDR3 coding DNA: TGTGCCAGCTCACTCTTGGTGGACATCTCGGGAAACACCATATATTTT. Its translation is CASSLLVDISGNTIYF.

In its sample, this clone was seen a few times. CDR3 residues: CASSLTGHGEKLFF. CDR3 coding DNA: TGTGCCAGCAGTCTAACAGGGCACGGCGAAAAACTGTTTTTT. The V gene is TRBV2, the J gene TRBJ1-4; possible D gene TRBD1, 6 bases. Looked up from germline, CDR1 is SNHLY and CDR2 is FYNNEI. Trimming pared 5 bases from V and 8 bases from J, leaving 15 bases between. CDR3 size: 14 residues.

The table lists this clone with many counts. V usage is TRBV6-4 and J usage is TRBJ2-1, with 14 bases identical to TRBD2. Germline values: CDR1 MRHNA, CDR2 SNTAGT. Trimming at V came to 3 bases and at J to 6 bases, leaving 4 bases not matched to a gene. The CDR3 length is 16 residues. In DNA, the CDR3 is TGTGCCAGCAGTGAGGACGGGACTAGCGGGAGCAATGAGCAGTTCTTC. Protein sequence: CASSEDGTSGSNEQFF.

CDR3 coding DNA: TGTGCCAGCAGCGACAGGAGAAAGCGAAACACCATATATTTT. Protein product: CASSDRRKRNTIYF. The chain is built from TRBV9 and TRBJ1-3, with D possibly TRBD1 on 5 matching bases. The CDR3 runs 14 residues. Trimming took 3 bases from V and 5 from J, leaving 12 bases between them. Germline V CDR1 and CDR2: SGDLS, YYNGEE.

CDR3 residues: CASRSLAGGSNEQFF. CDR3 nucleotides: TGTGCCAGCAGATCCTTGGCAGGGGGCTCAAATGAGCAGTTCTTC. The gene calls are TRBV27 and TRBJ2-1; 8 bases are shared with TRBD1. Germline values: CDR1 MNHEY, CDR2 SMNVEV (reference sequence). The CDR3 sequence is 15 residues long. V shed 6 bases and J 7 bases; nucleotides not matched to a gene: 11.

The DNA for the CDR3 is TGTGCCAGCAGGGGGGGACAGTACGGCTACACCTTC. This encodes CASRGGQYGYTF. J is TRBJ1-2 and V is TRBV2, with 7 bases matching TRBD1. The CDR3 consists of 12 residues. V lost 6 bases, J lost 8 bases, and 6 bases stayed unmatched. Germline loops: CDR1 SNHLY, CDR2 FYNNEI.

The chain combines TRBV28 with TRBJ1-6, with TRBD1 matching over 8 bases. This CDR3 has 14 residues. Trimming cost V 7 bases and J 10 bases; bases outside gene matches: 9. CDR1 is MDHEN, CDR2 SYDVKM, per germline. In DNA form, the CDR3 reads TGTGCCAGCACCGGGACAGGCTGGAGATCACCCCTCCACTTT. Translation: CASTGTGWRSPLHF.

The V and J genes are TRBV12-3 or TRBV12-4 and TRBJ1-2; D not resolved. The V end was cut by 5 bases, the J end by 7 bases, with 11 bases between. This CDR3 is 12 amino acids long. The DNA of the CDR3 is TGTGCCAGCAGTCCCCGATCCAGTGGCTACACCTTC. The encoded protein is CASSPRSSGYTF.

This chain uses TRBV5-1 with TRBJ1-2, with 10 positions matching TRBD1. This CDR3 has 14 amino acids. V was clipped by 4 bases and J by 7 bases; unmatched bases: 7. CDR1 is SGHRS and CDR2 is YFSETQ in the germline V gene. CDR3: CASSGGQGPSGYTF. Written as DNA, the CDR3 is TGCGCCAGCAGCGGGGGACAGGGGCCTTCTGGCTACACCTTC.

The V and J genes are TRBV2 and TRBJ2-1; 9 bases are a match to TRBD1. Germline CDR1 is SNHLY and CDR2 is FYNNEI. The V gene end was trimmed by 2 bases and the J gene end by 7 bases; junction bases not matched to a gene: 6. The CDR3 extends over 15 amino acids. CDR3 amino acids: CASSETGTGLNEQFF. The CDR3 nucleotides are TGTGCCAGCAGTGAAACTGGGACAGGGCTAAATGAGCAGTTCTTC.

The chain employs TRBV19 and TRBJ1-3; D possibly corresponds to TRBD1 (6 bases). The germline V and J ends were trimmed by 6 bases and 2 bases, with 11 bases remaining between them. Germline lookup yields CDR1 LNHDA and CDR2 SQIVND (reference sequence). The CDR3 length is 14 residues. The CDR3 protein is CASSLQGTGNTIYF. The CDR3 coding sequence is TGTGCCAGTAGCCTACAGGGTACTGGAAACACCATATATTTT.

V is TRBV5-8 and J is TRBJ2-1, with 7 nucleotides matching TRBD2. This CDR3 is 14 amino acids long. The J segment lost 6 bases and the V segment lost 9 bases, leaving 12 bases of the junction unmatched. Germline lookup yields CDR1 SGHTS and CDR2 YDEGEE. CDR3 DNA sequence: TGTGCCACTCGCTCCAGGACTAGTGCCAATGAGCAGTTCTTC. It encodes CATRSRTSANEQFF. Full variable domain (missing parts from reference TRBV5-8 and TRBJ2-1): EAGVTQSPTHLIKTRGQQATLRCSPISGHTSVYWYQQALGLGLQFLLWYDEGEERNRGNFPPRFSGRQFPNYSSELNVNALELEDSALYLCATRSRTSANEQFFGPGTRLTVL.

The chain uses TRBV12-3 or TRBV12-4 and TRBJ2-7; tentative D call: TRBD1 (5 bases). V dropped 1 base and J dropped 6 bases, with 10 bases sitting between them. There are 13 residues in the CDR3. The CDR3 DNA follows: TGTGCCAGCAGTTTAGGCAGGGAAGGCGAGCAGTACTTC. It is translated as CASSLGREGEQYF.

This chain connects TRBV3-1 (or the pseudogene TRBV3-2) to TRBJ1-1; no clear D. The CDR3 extends over 12 amino acids. The germline V and J ends were trimmed by 5 bases and 11 bases, with 15 bases remaining between them. Germline loops: CDR1 LGHDT, CDR2 YNNKEL (reference sequence). The CDR3 coding sequence is TGTGCCAGCAGCGAGGGTCGTCTGAGGGCTTTCTTT. It codes for CASSEGRLRAFF.

V usage is TRBV3-1 (or the pseudogene TRBV3-2) and J usage is TRBJ2-4; 7 nucleotides match TRBD2. V lost 4 bases, J lost 0 bases, and 3 bases stayed unmatched. The CDR3 contains 15 residues. CDR1 and CDR2 from the germline V gene are LGHDT and YNNKEL (reference sequence). DNA of the CDR3: TGTGCCAGCAGCCGGGAGGGAGGAGCCAAAAACATTCAGTACTTC. It codes for CASSREGGAKNIQYF.

This chain connects TRBV2 to TRBJ1-1; a possible D gene is TRBD1 (6 bases). Deletions cut 7 bases from V and 0 bases from J, with 21 bases between. Germline V gene sequence: CDR1 SNHLY, CDR2 FYNNEI. This CDR3 region has 17 residues. CDR3 in DNA: TGTGCCAGCAATCTAGGACAGTTAGTCTCCTTGAACACTGAAGCTTTCTTT. It is translated as CASNLGQLVSLNTEAFF. Based on the CDR3 plus reference TRBV2 and TRBJ1-1, the full variable domain is EPEVTQTPSHQVTQMGQEVILRCVPISNHLYFYWYRQILGQKVEFLVSFYNNEISEKSEIFDDQFSVERPDGSNFTLKIRSTKLEDSAMYFCASNLGQLVSLNTEAFFGQGTRLTVV.

This sequence joins TRBV28 and TRBJ1-5; weak D call: TRBD1 (6 bases). The CDR3 is 14 residues long. V was pared by 8 bases and J by 3 bases, with 14 bases between. The germline V gene encodes CDR1 MDHEN and CDR2 SYDVKM. The chain's CDR3 is CASGQSTPNQPQHF. Written as DNA, the CDR3 is TGTGCCAGCGGACAGTCGACACCCAATCAGCCCCAGCATTTT.

The chain employs TRBV5-1 and TRBJ2-2; 7 bases agree with TRBD1. Germline lookup yields CDR1 SGHRS and CDR2 YFSETQ. CDR3 length: 14 residues. V was clipped by 2 bases and J by 7 bases; unmatched bases: 5. This CDR3 is CASSFQGDVGELFF. The CDR3, as DNA: TGCGCCAGCAGCTTCCAGGGGGACGTCGGGGAGCTGTTTTTT.

The V and J genes are TRBV9 and TRBJ1-1; a weak D match, TRBD1 (5 bases). The germline V gene has CDR1 SGDLS and CDR2 YYNGEE. This CDR3 comprises 13 residues. The V gene lost 4 bases and the J gene lost 7 bases, with 14 bases spanning the gap. CDR3 region: CASSLAQGYEAFF. Written as DNA, the CDR3 is TGTGCCAGCAGCTTAGCCCAGGGTTATGAAGCTTTCTTT.

CDR3 loop: CASSHSSSGGREQYF. In DNA form, the CDR3 reads TGTGCCAGCAGCCACTCCTCATCGGGTGGGAGGGAGCAGTACTTC. V and J are TRBV9 and TRBJ2-7; D perhaps matches TRBD2 (6 bases). Germline CDR1 is SGDLS and CDR2 is YYNGEE. This CDR3 spans 15 amino acids. Trimming pared 4 bases from V and 7 bases from J, leaving 21 bases between.

The chain links TRBV19 to TRBJ1-5; D possibly corresponds to TRBD1 (6 bases). Trimming removed 3 bases at V and 4 bases at J, with 19 bases between. CDR3 length equals 17 residues. The germline CDR1 and CDR2 sequences are LNHDA and SQIVND (reference sequence). The CDR3 nucleotides are TGTGCCAGTAGTATCCCAGACAGGCCCAAAGGGAATCAGCCCCAGCATTTT. Amino acid sequence: CASSIPDRPKGNQPQHF.

The V and J genes are TRBV5-1 and TRBJ2-1; D remains unclear. Germline V lookup: CDR1 SGHRS, CDR2 YFSETQ. V was trimmed by 2 bases and J by 5 bases, leaving 11 bases between them. The CDR3 loop spans 14 amino acids. For the CDR3, the DNA is TGCGCCAGCAGCTTAGGAGCCAGCCACAATGAGCAGTTCTTC. This codes for CASSLGASHNEQFF.

The genes are TRBV28 and TRBJ1-4; TRBD1 might be the D (6 bases). The CDR3 consists of 15 residues. V lost 6 bases, J lost 8 bases, and 19 bases lay in between. Germline CDR1 is MDHEN and CDR2 is SYDVKM. The CDR3 reads CASSILLGGGEKLFF. Here the CDR3 DNA reads TGTGCCAGCAGCATTCTCCTAGGGGGTGGCGAAAAACTGTTTTTT.

CDR3 coding DNA: TGCGCCAGCAGTAACAGGGGGCAAGATGTGCGACCTACGGATGCTTTCTTT. This encodes CASSNRGQDVRPTDAFF. The rearrangement links TRBV10-1 to TRBJ1-1; 9 nucleotides line up with TRBD1. The ends lost 5 bases at V and 11 bases at J; junction bases unmatched: 21. CDR1 WNHNN and CDR2 SYGVQD come from the germline V gene (reference sequence). The CDR3 totals 17 residues.

This chain joins TRBV7-6 and TRBJ2-3; 12 positions agree with TRBD2. Germline values: CDR1 SGHVS, CDR2 FNYEAQ. The CDR3 contains 17 residues. V lost 2 bases and J lost 5; bases outside the gene matches: 8. The CDR3: CASSLRTSGTSGDTQYF. In nucleotides, the CDR3 is TGTGCCAGCAGCTTACGGACTAGCGGGACCAGTGGAGATACGCAGTATTTT.

This chain joins TRBV4-2 and TRBJ1-4; no firm D call. Germline CDR1 is LGHNA and CDR2 is YNFKEQ. The CDR3 consists of 16 residues. V was pared by 0 bases and J by 4 bases, with 12 bases between. The CDR3 region is CASSQDYPVHNEKLFF. The CDR3 DNA reads as TGTGCCAGCAGCCAAGATTATCCAGTCCATAATGAAAAACTGTTTTTT.

The chain combines TRBV11-2 with TRBJ2-1; 9 positions match TRBD2. V gave up 1 base and J gave up 0 bases; unmatched junction bases: 4. The CDR3 is 17 residues long. Germline CDR1 and CDR2: SGHAT and FQNNGV. In nucleotides, the CDR3 is TGTGCCAGCAGCTTAGGGGGTAGCGGGAGCTCCTACAATGAGCAGTTCTTC. Protein: CASSLGGSGSSYNEQFF.

The chain couples TRBV5-1 to TRBJ1-5; D might be TRBD1 (5 bases). The CDR3 length is 13 residues. Germline loops: CDR1 SGHRS, CDR2 YFSETQ. The germline V and J ends were trimmed by 4 bases and 6 bases, with 11 bases remaining between them. The CDR3 sequence: CASSQFQGQPQHF. In nucleotides, the CDR3 is TGCGCCAGCAGCCAATTTCAGGGTCAGCCCCAGCATTTT.